These 30 T cell receptor beta chains were all obtained from the same sample, sequenced in a study of radiotherapy plus CTLA-4 blockade in lung cancer. The repertoire was sequenced with immunoSEQ multiplex PCR; TCRdb's copy has only in-frame clones and lacks some. This sample yields 40,000 to 60,000 clones, of which 86% are seen a single time; less than 20% belongs to the top ten. The input for sequencing was peripheral blood, taken from a patient treated with radiotherapy plus ipilimumab. The origin of the receptors is a human donor with non-small cell lung cancer that progressed on radiotherapy plus ipilimumab. Some clones in this sample may be carry-over from other donors' samples.

The chain combines TRBV2 with TRBJ1-1; 8 bases agree with TRBD1. V lost 4 bases and J lost 0; bases outside the gene matches: 7. This CDR3 has 16 residues. The V gene's germline CDR1 is SNHLY and CDR2 FYNNEI. The CDR3 loop reads CASSAARQGMNTEAFF. In DNA form, the CDR3 reads TGTGCCAGCAGTGCCGCCAGACAGGGGATGAACACTGAAGCTTTCTTT.

The chain has TRBV29-1 and TRBJ2-5; TRBD1 aligns across 7 bases. The CDR3 spans 14 residues. The V gene end was trimmed by 3 bases and the J gene end by 1 base; junction bases not matched to a gene: 5. CDR1 SQVTM and CDR2 ANQGSEA come from the germline V gene. The CDR3 DNA follows: TGCAGCGTTGACCCGGGACAGATCCAAGAGACCCAGTACTTC. Translation gives CSVDPGQIQETQYF. Supplemented by reference TRBV29-1 and TRBJ2-5, the full variable domain reads SAVISQKPSRDICQRGTSLTIQCQVDSQVTMMFWYRQQPGQSLTLIATANQGSEATYESGFVIDKFPISRPNLTFSTLTVSNMSPEDSSIYLCSVDPGQIQETQYFGPGTRLLVL.

The genes are TRBV4-1 and TRBJ2-4, with D possibly being TRBD2 (6 bases). Germline V gene data show CDR1 as MGHRA and CDR2 as YSYEKL. The CDR3 totals 20 residues. The V gene lost 0 bases and the J gene lost 0 bases, with 21 bases spanning the gap. This chain's CDR3 is CASSQDDGSRVEVAKNIQYF. For the CDR3, the DNA is TGCGCCAGCAGCCAAGATGACGGGAGTAGGGTGGAAGTAGCCAAAAACATTCAGTACTTC.

The chain links TRBV7-2 to TRBJ1-1, with D maybe TRBD1 (5 bases). Germline V gene data show CDR1 as SGHTA and CDR2 as FQGNSA. The V gene lost 5 bases and the J gene lost 8 bases, with 15 bases spanning the gap. This CDR3 is 13 amino acids long. CDR3 residues: CASSNMGGVEAFF. The CDR3 nucleotides are TGTGCCAGCAGCAACATGGGGGGGGTAGAAGCTTTCTTT.

The CDR3 sequence: CASSLNRATYGYTF. CDR3 nucleotides: TGTGCCAGCAGTTTAAACAGGGCAACCTATGGCTACACCTTC. This sequence joins TRBV27 and TRBJ1-2; tentative D call: TRBD1 (6 bases). V was cut by 2 bases and J by 4 bases, with 11 bases left in between. Germline values: CDR1 MNHEY, CDR2 SMNVEV (reference sequence). CDR3 length: 14 amino acids.

In this sample, this clone turned up a few times. J is TRBJ2-3 and V is TRBV7-2; 10 bases are a match to TRBD2. Germline V CDR1 and CDR2: SGHTA, FQGNSA. This CDR3 region has 16 residues. Trimming removed 1 base from V and 3 bases from J; junction bases left unmatched: 4. CDR3 in DNA: TGTGCCAGCAGCTTAGTCGCAGCGGGAGGGACAGATACGCAGTATTTT. This sequence encodes CASSLVAAGGTDTQYF. The variable domain in full, completed from reference TRBV7-2 and TRBJ2-3, reads GAGVSQSPSNKVTEKGKDVELRCDPISGHTALYWYRQSLGQGLEFLIYFQGNSAPDKSGLPSDRFSAERTGGSVSTLTIQRTQQEDSAVYLCASSLVAAGGTDTQYFGPGTRLTVL.

The CDR3 here is CASTLKERGVYEQYF. The DNA of the CDR3 is TGTGCCAGCACCCTCAAGGAGCGGGGGGTCTACGAGCAGTACTTC. The J gene is TRBJ2-7, the V gene TRBV6-6, with TRBD2 matching over 9 bases. Germline loops: CDR1 MNHNY, CDR2 SVGAGI (reference sequence). The CDR3 sequence is 15 residues long. V gave up 7 bases and J gave up 3 bases; unmatched junction bases: 10.

The V call is TRBV9, the J call TRBJ2-6; 7 bases map to TRBD1. CDR1 is SGDLS, CDR2 YYNGEE, per germline. V lost 3 bases and J lost 1; bases outside the gene matches: 1. The CDR3 has 15 amino acids. Here the CDR3 reads CASSATGSGANVLTF. The CDR3 region has the DNA TGTGCCAGCAGCGCGACAGGGTCTGGGGCCAACGTCCTGACTTTC.

The J gene is TRBJ1-1, the V gene TRBV4-3, with 10 positions matching TRBD1. Trimming at V came to 0 bases and at J to 3 bases, leaving 16 bases not matched to a gene. Germline CDR1 and CDR2: LGHNA and YSLEER. CDR3 length equals 20 residues. The CDR3 region has the DNA TGCGCCAGCAGCCAAGATGGGTCAGGAGACAGGGGGCGTTTGGACACTGAAGCTTTCTTT. Its protein product is CASSQDGSGDRGRLDTEAFF.

The V and J genes are TRBV30 and TRBJ2-1; D possibly corresponds to TRBD2 (5 bases). Germline lookup yields CDR1 GTSNPN and CDR2 SVGIG (reference sequence). The CDR3 is made up of 15 amino acids. V lost 0 bases and J lost 4, with 13 bases in between. The DNA of the CDR3 is TGTGCCTGGAGTGTACTAGGATTCGGGTACAATGAGCAGTTCTTC. Protein sequence: CAWSVLGFGYNEQFF.

In its sample, this clone was seen a few times. The chain combines TRBV4-1 with TRBJ1-1; 9 positions agree with TRBD1. V was clipped by 4 bases and J by 3 bases; unmatched bases: 3. Germline V lookup: CDR1 MGHRA, CDR2 YSYEKL. This CDR3 has 14 amino acids. CDR3 sequence: CASSLRTGDTEAFF. For the CDR3, the DNA is TGCGCCAGCAGCCTAAGGACAGGGGACACTGAAGCTTTCTTT.

V gene TRBV5-1 combines with J gene TRBJ2-5; 10 bases align to TRBD2. The CDR3 has 17 residues. Germline lookup yields CDR1 SGHRS and CDR2 YFSETQ. With 0 bases clipped from V and 2 bases from J, the junction kept 7 bases outside the gene matches. For the CDR3, the DNA is TGCGCCAGCAGCTTGGAGGCTAGCGGGAGAGGGCAAGAGACCCAGTACTTC. It translates to CASSLEASGRGQETQYF.

This chain links TRBV7-2 with TRBJ2-7, with unresolved D. The V gene's germline CDR1 is SGHTA and CDR2 FQGNSA. The CDR3 runs 14 residues. The V end lost 1 base, the J end lost 0 bases, and 7 bases lay between the germline ends. The CDR3 region has the DNA TGTGCCAGCAGCTTAGGTTGGAGCTCCTACGAGCAGTACTTC. Amino acids: CASSLGWSSYEQYF.

V usage is TRBV6-6 and J usage is TRBJ1-5, with 10 bases aligning to TRBD1. Losses at the gene ends were 6 bases for V and 4 bases for J; bases not matched to a gene: 6. This CDR3 region has 15 residues. Per the germline V gene, CDR1 is MNHNY and CDR2 is SVGAGI (reference sequence). CDR3 protein: CASSLVDRGNQPQHF. The CDR3 nucleotides are TGTGCCAGCAGCCTAGTGGACAGGGGGAATCAGCCCCAGCATTTT.

The rearrangement links TRBV27 to TRBJ2-1; 15 positions match TRBD2. Germline V CDR1 and CDR2: MNHEY, SMNVEV (reference sequence). J lost 6 bases, V lost 5 bases, and 11 bases had no gene match. The CDR3 sequence is 18 residues long. Written as DNA, the CDR3 is TGTGCCAGCAGTACTTGGACTAGCGGGGGGGCAAGTGGCAATGAGCAGTTCTTC. Translation gives CASSTWTSGGASGNEQFF.

The chain recombines TRBV6-5 with TRBJ2-4; 9 bases align to TRBD1. Trimming took 0 bases from V and 6 from J; bases not matched to a gene: 6. The CDR3 has 16 amino acids. Germline V gene lookup returns CDR1 MNHEY and CDR2 SVGAGI. The CDR3 region has the DNA TGTGCCAGCAGTTACTCATACGGACAGGGGAGAAACATTCAGTACTTC. Residues: CASSYSYGQGRNIQYF.

The chain has TRBV11-2 and TRBJ2-1; TRBD2 matches at 10 bases. The germline gives CDR1 SGHAT, CDR2 FQNNGV. V was pared by 0 bases and J by 4 bases, with 6 bases of the junction left unmatched. The CDR3 is made up of 17 amino acids. CDR3 nucleotides: TGTGCCAGCAGCTTAGAGGTAGCGGGAGGAGTATACAATGAGCAGTTCTTC. Encoded protein: CASSLEVAGGVYNEQFF.

The table lists this clone with a few counts. The gene calls are TRBV6-5 and TRBJ1-2, with 9 nucleotides matching TRBD1. CDR1 and CDR2 (germline): MNHEY, SVGAGI. The CDR3 covers 14 residues. After removal of 2 bases from V and 6 bases from J, the junction contained 4 bases not matched to a gene. This chain's CDR3 is CASSYRDRVNGYTF. The CDR3 DNA is TGTGCCAGCAGTTACCGGGACAGGGTGAATGGCTACACCTTC.

The chain is built from TRBV19 and TRBJ2-5; 10 positions match TRBD2. V shed 0 bases and J 3 bases; nucleotides not matched to a gene: 16. Germline V gene sequence: CDR1 LNHDA, CDR2 SQIVND (reference sequence). The length of the CDR3 is 20 residues. CDR3 sequence (DNA): TGTGCCAGTAGTATAGATCCGCCGGCCCGGCGACTAGCGGGCAAAGAGACCCAGTACTTC. Residues: CASSIDPPARRLAGKETQYF.

The CDR3 here is CAWTTYNEQFF. Here the CDR3 DNA reads TGTGCCTGGACTACCTACAATGAGCAGTTCTTC. The rearrangement joins TRBV30 to TRBJ2-1; D unresolved. V lost 4 bases and J lost 2, with 3 bases in between. This CDR3 contains 11 residues. Germline V CDR1 and CDR2: GTSNPN, SVGIG (reference sequence).

This chain connects TRBV5-1 to TRBJ1-2, with TRBD1 matching over 9 bases. Germline trimming cut 3 bases from V and 1 base from J; bases unmatched to any gene: 1. Germline V gene sequence: CDR1 SGHRS, CDR2 YFSETQ. The CDR3 has 14 amino acids. CDR3: CASSWTGDNYGYTF. Written as DNA, the CDR3 is TGCGCCAGCAGCTGGACAGGGGATAACTATGGCTACACCTTC.

This chain uses TRBV5-4 with TRBJ2-7; possibly TRBD2 for D (5 bases). Trimming cost V 3 bases and J 2 bases, with 12 bases left between them. The germline CDR1 and CDR2 sequences are SGHNT and YYREEE (reference sequence). This CDR3 is 14 amino acids long. The DNA for the CDR3 is TGTGCCAGCAGCTCGCGGGTAACTCCCTACGAGCAGTACTTC. Protein product: CASSSRVTPYEQYF.

The chain recombines TRBV29-1 with TRBJ1-1; D not resolved. The germline gives CDR1 SQVTM, CDR2 ANQGSEA. V dropped 1 base and J dropped 7 bases, with 13 bases sitting between them. The CDR3 is made up of 13 amino acids. The CDR3 protein is CSVEGYELREAFF. The CDR3, as DNA: TGCAGCGTTGAAGGGTACGAACTGCGTGAAGCTTTCTTT.

CDR3 DNA: TGTGCCAGCTCACCGAATAGGGGAGGAGGAGACATTCAGTACTTC. Protein: CASSPNRGGGDIQYF. The chain employs TRBV18 and TRBJ2-4; TRBD2 might be the D (6 bases). Trimming took off 3 bases at V and 8 bases at J, with 17 bases between the two ends. CDR1 KGHSH and CDR2 LQKENI come from the germline V gene. The CDR3 extends over 15 amino acids.

The V and J genes are TRBV11-2 and TRBJ1-2, with D unclear. Germline-derived CDR1 and CDR2 are SGHAT and FQNNGV. This CDR3 spans 15 amino acids. The ends were cut back, 0 bases at V and 3 bases at J, with 11 bases in the middle. CDR3 DNA sequence: TGTGCCAGCAGCTTAGAATTTTCGGTAGACTATGGCTACACCTTC. Translating gives CASSLEFSVDYGYTF.

Points on this clone: The same CDR3 arises from other DNA sequences in this sample as well. This chain joins TRBV19 and TRBJ1-1; 8 bases are shared with TRBD1. Germline assignment: CDR1 LNHDA and CDR2 SQIVND (reference sequence). The ends lost 9 bases at V and 4 bases at J; junction bases unmatched: 7. The CDR3 extends over 13 amino acids. The CDR3 sequence: CASLTGVGTEAFF. The CDR3, as DNA: TGTGCCAGCCTGACAGGGGTGGGCACTGAAGCTTTCTTT.

The chain joins TRBV2 to TRBJ2-7, with 9 bases matching TRBD1. In germline, CDR1 is SNHLY, CDR2 FYNNEI. V lost 3 bases, J lost 4 bases, and 4 bases stayed unmatched. The CDR3 is 14 amino acids. The CDR3 protein is CASSEGTGSYEQYF. Written as DNA, the CDR3 is TGTGCCAGCAGTGAGGGGACAGGGTCGTACGAGCAGTACTTC.

The J gene is TRBJ2-5, the V gene TRBV10-3, with a possible D match to TRBD2 (7 bases). Germline V CDR1 and CDR2: ENHRY, SYGVKD. This CDR3 has 15 amino acids. V gave up 3 bases and J gave up 1 base, with 12 bases separating them. CDR3 DNA: TGTGCCATCAGTGATACGGGGGGCCCCCAAGAGACCCAGTACTTC. Its translation is CAISDTGGPQETQYF.

The chain combines TRBV15 with TRBJ1-2; 8 nucleotides agree with TRBD1. Looked up from germline, CDR1 is LNHNV and CDR2 is YYDKDF (reference sequence). Trimming removed 4 bases from V and 8 bases from J; junction bases left unmatched: 6. This CDR3 spans 13 amino acids. The CDR3 DNA reads as TGTGCCACCAGCATAGGACAGGGAGAGGGCTACACCTTC. Amino acid sequence: CATSIGQGEGYTF.

The gene calls are TRBV2 and TRBJ1-4, with D tentatively TRBD1 (6 bases). The CDR3 has 15 residues. Trimming cost V 4 bases and J 6 bases, with 15 bases left between them. CDR1 is SNHLY, CDR2 FYNNEI, per germline. CDR3: CASSGGGGWDEKLFF. The CDR3 DNA is TGTGCCAGCAGTGGGGGTGGGGGCTGGGATGAAAAACTGTTTTTT.